This T cell receptor (beta chain) was sequenced in a study of cytomegalovirus exposure and HLA in healthy donors (dated 2017 in TCRdb). Broadly, across the study: An earlier analysis of several hundred of the donors reported approximately 300 Gb of sequence data and some 120 million unique TCR beta sequences from 150 million to 200 million T cells. Genome-wide SNP genotypes for about three fifths of the roughly 670 donors were used in a later genetic analysis, which treated that subset as a discovery cohort. A later analysis re-analyzed previously published TCR beta repertoires from roughly 600 donors and added high-resolution HLA genotyping to study TCR occurrence patterns. To predict cytomegalovirus infection status, the study brought together high-throughput TCR immunosequencing, statistical association of individual TCRs with disease status, and machine learning. Donor age, sex, ethnicity and CMV serostatus were compiled alongside the repertoire data. All discovery cohort repertoires had been generated on a single sequencing platform. The study profiled the T cell repertoires of more than 500 subjects by immunosequencing and related them to cytomegalovirus serostatus. The study aimed to test whether cataloging public T cell receptors could reveal signatures of past pathogen exposure. To decide whether each TCR beta V gene segment behaved as functional or pseudogenic, an earlier analysis of some 540 of the donors relied on high-throughput TCR beta sequencing. Of the 300 to 450 genotyped donors, 80% to 90% were placed in the genetic ancestry cluster associated with self-reported Caucasian donors. The number of donors typed differed by locus, with 629-630 for A, B, C, DRB1 and DQB1, 522 for DQA1, approximately 570 for DPA1, and around 430 for DPB1. About 300 gigabases of sequencing data and tens of millions of unique TCR sequences made up an early release that covered about 640 HLA-typed donors. A few DR-DQ haplotypes were handled as single units for association and clustering because linkage in the cohort was strong. Rather than using new phenotypic data, the later analysis identified candidate immune exposures from TCR beta sequences and from how often those sequences occurred across donors. Class I and class II HLA loci were covered by the typing at four-digit resolution. On average, around 200,000 unique TCR beta nucleotide sequences were sequenced per donor among fewer than 500 genotyped donors of the cohort, with roughly 18% of those sequences being non-productive. Along with the roughly 670-subject first cohort, a separate validation cohort of over a hundred different subjects was used. Overall study results and their limits: According to a later analysis, TCR association rates differed among HLA loci, with DRB1 alleles showing the most associated TCRs and HLA-C alleles showing the fewest. Only TCR beta chains were sequenced in this cohort, and the absence of alpha or paired-chain data limited detectable features. Sequencing depth was assumed to be roughly uniform across donors in the presence/absence analyses, though that assumption may not hold. When HLA alleles, especially DR and DQ, strongly co-occurred, TCR associations were difficult to assign to individual alleles. An association between a missense DCLRE1C variant and V-gene and J-gene trimming of TCR beta chains was found in a later genetic analysis and replicated in an independent cohort. A further reported finding was that TCR beta sequences accurately predicted the HLA-A and HLA-B alleles for most subjects in the first cohort. Cytomegalovirus status was reported to be diagnosed by the classifier with high specificity and sensitivity in both the original and validation cohorts. The only immune exposure information available for the cohort was CMV serostatus. Compared with the roughly 700-donor mean, donors in an Asian-associated ancestry cluster had fewer N-insertions in productive TCRs, according to a later genetic analysis. According to a later analysis, parvovirus B19, influenza, CMV and Epstein-Barr virus appeared linked to several top co-occurrence clusters. A later analysis found that HLA-associated TCR beta chains were more clonally expanded and had lower generation probabilities than equally common non-associated chains. It was suggested by the authors that the approach could potentially be generalized to other disease states and immunological phenotypes. The sequencing pipeline was judged likely to have produced a cluster of highly shared sequence variants as a technical artifact. Linkage disequilibrium might explain the correlated functional status among segregating V segments, but an unknown experimental factor could not be ruled out. Some IMGT-functional V segments, including TRBV6-2 and TRBV6-3, could not be distinguished by the 87-base-pair reads and were therefore excluded. Because HLA typing was unavailable for some donors at each locus, only the typed subset was used in association tests. In a later analysis, most CMV-associated TCR beta chains were found to appear HLA-restricted, with HLA associations seemingly driven largely by CMV exposure. A later analysis associated 15,000 to 20,000 TCR beta sequences with specific HLA alleles at a false discovery rate of 0.05. Most TCR sequences were seen in very few donors, while some public TCRs were found in many individuals. In an earlier analysis of some 500 of the donors, most TCR beta V segments appeared in productive rearrangements about 87% or about 30% of the time, broadly matching IMGT annotations. Seventeen rarely observed V segments, including chromosome 9 orphons, were excluded from the earlier analysis of about 500 of the donors because counts were too low. Three of the identified cytomegalovirus-associated TCR beta chains were confirmed in vitro to be specific for cytomegalovirus antigens. The study gave a list of 150 to 200 TCR beta chains associated with cytomegalovirus.

The cohort consisted of 600 to 700 healthy bone marrow donors. Cohort members were all nominally healthy when sampled, although unrecorded immune exposures were likely present. The donor tested CMV seropositive, placing the donor among the 250 to 350 seropositive members of the cohort. Each donor provided a peripheral blood sample, and peripheral blood mononuclear cells were used for TCR beta sequencing. The Qiagen DNeasy Blood Extraction Kit was used to extract genomic DNA from the blood cell samples. With regard to this clone: No antigen is known for it.

The CDR3, from cysteine to phenylalanine, totals 13 residues. The entry retains the CDR3 DNA only, 39 bases that are in frame from base 1. Relative to germline, V is missing 8 bases and J is missing 6 bases, with 5 bases of the junction outside any gene match. CDR1 KGHSH and CDR2 LQKENI are derived from the germline V gene. Preparation of the library involved the immunoSEQ multiplex PCR assay. A mixture of 60 forward primers for TCR Vbeta segments and 13 reverse primers for TCR Jbeta segments was used in the multiplex PCR. A multiplex PCR assay on genomic DNA amplified the CDR3 region of rearranged TCR beta genes. On the Illumina HiSeq System, the amplified TCR beta libraries were sequenced as 87-base-pair reads. Per the original workflow: Across the 670 or so repertoires, a later analysis counted approximately 83 million unique TCR beta chains, about 10 million of which were shared by at least two donors. Raw reads were error-corrected and collapsed into unique sequences by a nearest-neighbor algorithm in which closely related sequences were merged to remove PCR and sequencing errors. V, D and J gene segments were assigned by aligning CDR3 sequences to IMGT reference sequences. Each retained sequence needed at least a six-nucleotide match to both a V gene segment and a J gene segment. Rearrangements were classified as productive when the CDR3 lacked stop codons and remained in frame with V and J, and all other rearrangements were classified as non-productive. Following IMGT convention, CDR3 was defined as the stretch from the second conserved V-encoded cysteine to the conserved J-encoded phenylalanine. The earlier analysis of about 610 of the donors excluded sequences that lacked an unambiguous match to a single V gene segment. In an earlier analysis of approximately 610 of the donors, V segments were called functional above 56.7% productive rearrangements and were called segregating when the between-donor standard deviation exceeded 5%. A statistical classification framework was built for diagnosing cytomegalovirus status from the catalog of TCR beta chain sequences. In a later analysis, TCR nucleotide sequences were compared against IMGT/GENE-DB human TR gene sequences so that V and J genes could be assigned. Using the TCRdist pipeline, a later analysis assigned CDR3 sequences along with most-parsimonious VDJ recombination scenarios. In a later analysis, each TCR beta chain was defined by its CDR3 amino acid sequence together with its V-gene family, and reads lacking a unique V-gene family were excluded. As a way to deal with suspected cross-contamination and a sequencing artifact, a later analysis dropped 450 to 600 nucleotide sequences that were highly shared and had low generation probability. For each public chain, a later analysis derived a clonal expansion index from normalized ranks of inferred template counts within each repertoire. In a later analysis, generation probabilities were computed using a VDJ recombination model fitted to out-of-frame rearrangements, and the results were checked against IGoR. In a later analysis, TCR-TCR, TCR-HLA and TCR-CMV co-occurrence was scored with hypergeometric tests, and a repertoire-size bias correction was applied to TCR pairs. In a later analysis, false discovery rates were estimated by permuting HLA or CMV assignments 20 times. In a later analysis, co-occurring TCRs were grouped with DBSCAN, and TCRdist sequence similarity was added when clustering was performed within HLA-allele-positive subsets. Repertoires with fewer than 30,000 or more than 120,000 public chains were left out of co-occurrence clustering, as were five repertoires with anomalous nucleotide sharing. TCRdb's version of the immuneACCESS table is confined to in-frame rearrangements and falls short of the full clone set. An unresolved V gene accounts for under half of the shortfall where checked; the remainder is of unknown origin. V, J and clone size are taken as reported in that table, and D and trimming were inferred from the DNA itself. This sample's table carries about 55,000 clones. Approximately 10% of the sample lies in the top ten.

The clonotype was recovered from a man in his fifties or sixties in good health and CMV-seropositive. The sequenced material came from PBMCs. Recombination linked TRBV18 to TRBJ2-5, and TRBD2 matches 11 of the central bases. For the CDR3, the sequence is CASGGLAVQTQYF. The DNA sequence reads TGTGCCAGCGGGGGACTAGCGGTTCAGACCCAGTACTTC.